Listed here is a single TCR beta chain. There are 14 residues in the CDR3. The V and J ends lost 3 bases and 4 bases respectively, with 9 bases between them. CDR1 and CDR2 (germline): MNHEY, SMNVEV (reference sequence). This entry belongs to a study of blood T cell repertoires in COVID-19. Turning to the study itself: Donors in the United States, Italy and Spain gave samples during acute or convalescent COVID-19. PBMCs, B-cell-depleted T cells, or T cells provided the cDNA or gDNA that made up the material.

Here immunoSEQ multiplex PCR was the method, and the copy in TCRdb shows in-frame clones only, minus some. The sample carries nearly 35,000 clones, around nine tenths recorded once. Material for sequencing was peripheral blood. The chain is built from TRBV27 and TRBJ1-4, with D possibly matching TRBD1 (5 bases). This TCR was recovered from a man between 70 and 80 years old with acute or convalescent COVID-19. The DNA for the CDR3 is TGTGCCAGCAGTTTGGGGCAGGTTAATGAAAAACTGTTTTTT. Protein: CASSLGQVNEKLFF.